A selection of T cell receptor beta chains follows, all from one sample in a study of early stage breast cancer tumors. Only in-frame clones appear in the TCRdb table, and some are missing; sequencing was by immunoSEQ multiplex PCR. The data show tens of thousands of clones, less than 85% seen once. The specimen sequenced was blood. These receptor sequences come from a person aged 60 to 70 with breast cancer. Both conserved end residues are part of each CDR3. The D gene is left open where the match is weak. Only some rows state a clone size, as once, few, many or a class for expanded clones.

>TRBV14|once|TRBJ2-3|TRBD2
CASSQYLTSRTDTQYF
TGTGCCAGCAGCCAATACCTGACTAGCCGCACAGATACGCAGTATTTT
>TRBV9|-|TRBJ2-1|TRBD2
CASSAARGGLAGYNEQFF
TGTGCCAGCAGCGCCGCGAGGGGTGGACTAGCGGGATACAATGAGCAGTTCTTC
>TRBV9|-|TRBJ2-3|-
CASSGQDSDTQYF
TGTGCCAGCAGCGGACAGGACTCAGATACGCAGTATTTT
>TRBV5-1|-|TRBJ2-7|TRBD2
CASSLEGLAVPEQYF
TGCGCCAGCAGCTTGGAAGGACTAGCGGTCCCCGAGCAGTACTTC
>TRBV5-1|-|TRBJ2-7|TRBD1
CASSSQGQGYEQYF
TGCGCCAGCAGCAGTCAGGGACAGGGCTACGAGCAGTACTTC
>TRBV7-2|-|TRBJ2-1|TRBD2
CASSLEGLAGANINEQFF
TGTGCCAGCAGCTTAGAGGGACTAGCGGGAGCCAATATCAATGAGCAGTTCTTC
>TRBV6-5|-|TRBJ1-1|-
CASSASGSTEAFF
TGTGCCAGCAGTGCCTCGGGGAGCACTGAAGCTTTCTTT
>TRBV2|-|TRBJ1-5|-
CASSVEGVGQPQHF
TGTGCCAGCAGTGTCGAGGGGGTGGGTCAGCCCCAGCATTTT
>TRBV18|-|TRBJ1-5|-
CASSPTGIGSDQPQHF
TGTGCCAGCTCACCAACCGGGATCGGATCCGATCAGCCCCAGCATTTT
>TRBV28|-|TRBJ2-5|TRBD1
CASSLGHPGTGTETQYF
TGTGCCAGCAGTTTAGGACACCCCGGGACAGGGACGGAGACCCAGTACTTC